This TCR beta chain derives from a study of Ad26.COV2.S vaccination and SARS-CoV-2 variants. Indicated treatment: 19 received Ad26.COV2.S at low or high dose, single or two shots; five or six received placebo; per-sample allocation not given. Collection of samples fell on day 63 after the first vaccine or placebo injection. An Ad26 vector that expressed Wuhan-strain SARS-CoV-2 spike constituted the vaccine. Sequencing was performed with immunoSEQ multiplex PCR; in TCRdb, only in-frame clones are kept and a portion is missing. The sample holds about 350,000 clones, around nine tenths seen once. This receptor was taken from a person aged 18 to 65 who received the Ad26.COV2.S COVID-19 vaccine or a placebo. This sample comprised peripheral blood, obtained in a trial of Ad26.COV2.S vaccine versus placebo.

This CDR3 is CASSSKPGTGPYEQYF. For the CDR3, the DNA is TGTGCCAGCAGCTCTAAACCCGGGACAGGCCCCTACGAGCAGTACTTC. V gene TRBV5-4 combines with J gene TRBJ2-7; TRBD1 agrees at 8 bases. Germline assignment: CDR1 SGHNT and CDR2 YYREEE (reference sequence). V was pared by 3 bases and J by 2 bases, with 10 bases of the junction left unmatched. The CDR3 consists of 16 residues.